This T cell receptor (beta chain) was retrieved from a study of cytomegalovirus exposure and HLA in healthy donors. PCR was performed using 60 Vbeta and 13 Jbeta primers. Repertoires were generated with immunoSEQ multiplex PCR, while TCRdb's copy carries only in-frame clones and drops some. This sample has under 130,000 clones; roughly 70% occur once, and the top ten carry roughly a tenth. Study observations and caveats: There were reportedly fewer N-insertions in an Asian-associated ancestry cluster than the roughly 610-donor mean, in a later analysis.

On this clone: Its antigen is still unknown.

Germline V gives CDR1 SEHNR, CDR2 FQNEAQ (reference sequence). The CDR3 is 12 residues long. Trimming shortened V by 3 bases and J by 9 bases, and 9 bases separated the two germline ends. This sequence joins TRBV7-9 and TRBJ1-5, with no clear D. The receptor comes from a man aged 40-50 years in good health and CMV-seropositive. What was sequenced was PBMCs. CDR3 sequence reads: CASSLINSPQHF. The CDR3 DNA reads TGTGCCAGCAGCTTGATTAACTCGCCCCAGCATTTT.